The 29 T cell receptor beta chains below come from one sample, sequenced in a study of response to subunit inactivated influenza vaccine. TCRdb fed the RT-PCR reads into MiXCR, producing one record per CDR3 protein. The top ten clones hold roughly a tenth of a sample with around 750,000 distinct CDR3 sequences, around 21% of them seen once. This specimen consisted of PBMCs from blood, obtained 5 days after vaccination. Every receptor here comes from a man in his fifties or sixties who received an inactivated influenza vaccine.

The CDR3 DNA sequence: TGTGCCAGCAGCCTACGCCCCACAGGGAACAATCAGCCCCAGCATTTT. Amino acids: CASSLRPTGNNQPQHF. V gene TRBV7-9 combines with J gene TRBJ1-5; D perhaps matches TRBD1 (6 bases). The CDR3 is 16 amino acids. V shed 5 bases and J shed 3 bases, with 17 bases lying between them. CDR1 is SEHNR, CDR2 FQNEAQ, per germline (reference sequence).

The sample holds one count of this clonotype. This chain links TRBV11-2 with TRBJ2-7; 12 bases map to TRBD2. The ends lost 5 bases at V and 3 bases at J; junction bases unmatched: 17. Germline assignment: CDR1 SGHAT and CDR2 FQNNGV. The CDR3 extends over 19 amino acids. CDR3 residues: CASSPDRGRTSGKLYEQYF. CDR3 DNA sequence: TGTGCCAGCAGCCCTGACAGGGGACGGACTAGCGGGAAGCTCTACGAGCAGTACTTC.

This chain connects TRBV29-1 to TRBJ2-1; TRBD2 matches 7 bases. Germline loops: CDR1 SQVTM, CDR2 ANQGSEA. This CDR3 has 14 amino acids. The V segment lost 4 bases and the J segment 6 bases; nucleotides outside the gene matches: 9. In DNA, the CDR3 is TGCAGCGTTGTCGGGGGGAGTCGAGTCAATGAGCAGTTCTTC. Its translation is CSVVGGSRVNEQFF.

There are a few counts of this clonotype. V usage is TRBV12-3 or TRBV12-4 and J usage is TRBJ2-1, with 8 bases identical to TRBD2. Trimming took 3 bases from V and 1 from J; bases not matched to a gene: 11. CDR3 length equals 18 residues. In nucleotides, the CDR3 is TGTGCCAGCAGTTTCCCCCCTCTGGCGGGAGGTTCCTACAATGAGCAGTTCTTC. Translated: CASSFPPLAGGSYNEQFF.

This chain joins TRBV7-9 and TRBJ1-1; maybe TRBD1 (6 bases). From germline, CDR1 is SEHNR and CDR2 FQNEAQ (reference sequence). Trimming removed 4 bases from V and 1 base from J, with 13 bases in between. This CDR3 region has 15 residues. This CDR3 is CASSSGHPTNTEAFF. In nucleotides, the CDR3 is TGTGCCAGCAGCTCGGGACACCCTACGAACACTGAAGCTTTCTTT.

This clonotype has more than one count but fewer than ten. The chain's CDR3 is CASSFSGVSTDTQYF. Here the CDR3 DNA reads TGTGCCAGCAGCTTTAGCGGGGTTAGCACAGATACGCAGTATTTT. J is TRBJ2-3 and V is TRBV7-3, with TRBD2 matching over 8 bases. CDR3 length: 15 amino acids. V gave up 3 bases and J gave up 0 bases; unmatched junction bases: 2. Germline CDR1 reads SGHTA; CDR2 reads FQGTGA.

V is TRBV12-3 or TRBV12-4 and J is TRBJ2-4; D may correspond to TRBD1 or TRBD2 (6 bases each). The CDR3 totals 14 residues. The V end was cut by 5 bases, the J end by 6 bases, with 14 bases between. CDR3 in amino acids: CASSTTGRGNIQYF. In nucleotides, the CDR3 is TGTGCCAGCAGTACCACAGGGCGGGGAAACATTCAGTACTTC.

The rearrangement joins TRBV28 to TRBJ2-3; TRBD2 aligns across 8 bases. CDR3 length equals 15 residues. V lost 1 base to trimming and J lost 5 bases; unmatched junction nucleotides: 5. Germline assignment: CDR1 MDHEN and CDR2 SYDVKM. The CDR3 coding sequence is TGTGCCAGCAGTTTATCAGGTCTAGCGGGAGATACGCAGTATTTT. Amino acids: CASSLSGLAGDTQYF. Based on the CDR3 plus reference TRBV28 and TRBJ2-3, the full variable domain is DVKVTQSSRYLVKRTGEKVFLECVQDMDHENMFWYRQDPGLGLRLIYFSYDVKMKEKGDIPEGYSVSREKKERFSLILESASTNQTSMYLCASSLSGLAGDTQYFGPGTRLTVL.

The V call is TRBV9, the J call TRBJ2-1; no clear D gene. There are 13 residues in the CDR3. Germline V gives CDR1 SGDLS, CDR2 YYNGEE. The V and J ends lost 3 bases and 5 bases respectively, with 9 bases between them. CDR3 residues: CASSAHFDNEQFF. The CDR3 DNA reads TGTGCCAGCAGCGCCCACTTCGACAATGAGCAGTTCTTC.

This clonotype was seen more than once but under ten times. The chain combines TRBV12-3 or TRBV12-4 with TRBJ2-1; D not resolved. Trimming shortened V by 0 bases and J by 4 bases, and 10 bases separated the two germline ends. The CDR3 is made up of 15 amino acids. In DNA, the CDR3 is TGTGCCAGCAGTTTAGCGGGGTGGGTATACAATGAGCAGTTCTTC. Translating it yields CASSLAGWVYNEQFF.

The chain carries TRBV5-1 and TRBJ1-2, with 10 bases that match TRBD1. In germline, CDR1 is SGHRS, CDR2 YFSETQ. The V segment lost 4 bases and the J segment 5 bases; nucleotides outside the gene matches: 11. The CDR3 loop spans 16 amino acids. CDR3 sequence reads: CASSDGTGARKYGYTF. The CDR3 DNA follows: TGCGCCAGCAGCGACGGGACAGGGGCCCGAAAGTATGGCTACACCTTC.

In this sample, this clonotype turned up a few times. The chain is built from TRBV9 and TRBJ2-3; 9 bases agree with TRBD1. J gave up 4 bases and V 0 bases, and 6 bases lay outside the gene matches. Germline V lookup: CDR1 SGDLS, CDR2 YYNGEE. The CDR3 is made up of 16 amino acids. The CDR3 is CASSVGDRGTADTQYF. The DNA of the CDR3 is TGTGCCAGCAGCGTAGGCGACAGGGGGACCGCAGATACGCAGTATTTT. The complete variable domain, with remaining parts taken from reference TRBV9 and TRBJ2-3, reads DSGVTQTPKHLITATGQRVTLRCSPRSGDLSVYWYQQSLDQGLQFLIQYYNGEERAKGNILERFSAQQFPDLHSELNLSSLELGDSALYFCASSVGDRGTADTQYFGPGTRLTVL.

There are a few counts of this clonotype. J is TRBJ2-7 and V is TRBV15, with 8 bases that match TRBD2. V lost 0 bases to trimming and J lost 3 bases; unmatched junction nucleotides: 1. The CDR3 has 14 residues. The germline gives CDR1 LNHNV, CDR2 YYDKDF (reference sequence). CDR3 in amino acids: CATSRESGSYEQYF. The CDR3 nucleotides read TGTGCCACCAGCAGAGAAAGCGGGAGCTACGAGCAGTACTTC. Looking up the rest from reference TRBV15 and TRBJ2-7 gives the full variable domain: DAMVIQNPRYQVTQFGKPVTLSCSQTLNHNVMYWYQQKSSQAPKLLFHYYDKDFNNEADTPDNFQSRRPNTSFCFLDIRSPGLGDTAMYLCATSRESGSYEQYFGPGTRLTVT.

This clonotype was counted only a few times. This sequence joins TRBV5-5 and TRBJ1-2; D unclear. The germline V and J ends were trimmed by 0 bases and 8 bases, with 8 bases remaining between them. The CDR3 has 12 amino acids. The V gene's germline CDR1 is SGHKS and CDR2 YYEKEE (reference sequence). CDR3 region: CASSLVDFGYTF. CDR3 in DNA: TGTGCCAGCAGCTTGGTAGACTTCGGCTACACCTTC.

The CDR3 protein is CASSLAGATVNEQFF. CDR3 coding DNA: TGTGCCAGCAGCTTAGCAGGGGCGACGGTCAATGAGCAGTTCTTC. The chain links TRBV7-9 to TRBJ2-1, with a tentative D call TRBD1 (5 bases). V lost 0 bases and J lost 6, with 12 bases in between. From germline, CDR1 is SEHNR and CDR2 FQNEAQ (reference sequence). The length of the CDR3 is 15 residues.

J is TRBJ2-5 and V is TRBV5-6; 12 bases align to TRBD2. The junction had 2 bases not matched to a gene; V was cut back by 4 bases and J by 1 base. This CDR3 has 15 residues. From germline, CDR1 is SGHDT and CDR2 YYEEEE. CDR3 sequence reads: CASSQTSGGQETQYF. The CDR3 DNA follows: TGTGCCAGCAGCCAGACTAGCGGGGGCCAAGAGACCCAGTACTTC.

This clonotype has more than one count but fewer than ten. The CDR3 region is CASSSNAGSDAEQYF. In DNA form, the CDR3 reads TGTGCCAGCAGCTCAAACGCGGGGTCCGATGCCGAGCAGTACTTC. J is TRBJ2-7 and V is TRBV7-9, with D possibly matching TRBD2 (6 bases). Trimming shortened V by 4 bases and J by 6 bases, and 19 bases separated the two germline ends. From germline, CDR1 is SEHNR and CDR2 FQNEAQ (reference sequence). The CDR3 has 15 amino acids.

The chain links TRBV4-3 to TRBJ2-5; possibly TRBD1 for D (6 bases). Between the trimmed V and J ends, which lost 4 bases and 1 base, there was a span of 16 bases. The CDR3 is made up of 16 amino acids. In germline, CDR1 is LGHNA, CDR2 YSLEER. The CDR3 reads CASSRSQGPTQETQYF. The CDR3 bases are TGCGCCAGCAGCCGCTCACAGGGCCCAACCCAAGAGACCCAGTACTTC.

A few counts support this clonotype. The V and J genes are TRBV20-1 and TRBJ2-3; D unclear. The V gene lost 1 base and the J gene lost 7 bases, with 9 bases spanning the gap. The CDR3 totals 12 residues. Germline V gives CDR1 DFQATT, CDR2 SNEGSKA (reference sequence). The CDR3 region has the DNA TGCAGTGCTAGAGTAGGGCCCCATACGCAGTATTTT. It specifies CSARVGPHTQYF.

This clonotype turned up a few times. The chain joins TRBV29-1 to TRBJ1-2, with TRBD1 matching over 10 bases. CDR1 and CDR2 (germline): SQVTM, ANQGSEA. The junction had 11 bases not matched to a gene; V was cut back by 6 bases and J by 4 bases. There are 15 residues in the CDR3. CDR3 region: CSVVTGTGVSYGYTF. In DNA, the CDR3 is TGCAGCGTAGTGACCGGGACAGGGGTTTCCTATGGCTACACCTTC.

The DNA for the CDR3 is TGTGCCAGCAGTTATATCGGGAGGATGATTCAAAGCTCCTACAATGAGCAGTTCTTC. Translating gives CASSYIGRMIQSSYNEQFF. This chain links TRBV6-2 or TRBV6-3 with TRBJ2-1; 7 bases map to TRBD2. With V trimmed by 3 bases and J by 0 bases, 14 bases remained unmatched. The V gene's germline CDR1 is MNHEY and CDR2 SVGEGT. The CDR3 is made up of 19 amino acids.

This clonotype came up a few times. The chain carries TRBV9 and TRBJ2-2; D is possibly TRBD1 (6 bases). Trimming took off 4 bases at V and 7 bases at J, with 14 bases between the two ends. CDR1 and CDR2 (germline): SGDLS, YYNGEE. The CDR3 extends over 14 amino acids. The chain's CDR3 is CASSQPGTNGELFF. CDR3 DNA: TGTGCCAGCAGCCAACCAGGGACAAACGGGGAGCTGTTTTTT.

In its sample, this clonotype was seen a few times. The chain has TRBV7-2 and TRBJ2-1, with a possible D match to TRBD2 (5 bases). The V end lost 1 base, the J end lost 6 bases, and 10 bases lay between the germline ends. The V gene's germline CDR1 is SGHTA and CDR2 FQGNSA. The CDR3 runs to 14 residues. The CDR3 is CASSLGYRGNEQFF. CDR3 coding DNA: TGTGCCAGCAGCTTAGGTTATCGGGGCAATGAGCAGTTCTTC.

The chain combines TRBV6-5 with TRBJ2-3, with a weak D call TRBD2 (5 bases). This CDR3 has 17 amino acids. Germline values: CDR1 MNHEY, CDR2 SVGAGI. Trimming took 2 bases from V and 1 from J, leaving 16 bases between them. The chain's CDR3 is CASSYRVGDGGTDTQYF. The CDR3 DNA follows: TGTGCCAGCAGTTACCGCGTCGGGGATGGCGGCACAGATACGCAGTATTTT.

This clonotype has more than one count but fewer than ten. The rearrangement uses TRBV29-1 and TRBJ1-2; 7 positions match TRBD1. Germline trimming cut 0 bases from V and 7 bases from J; bases unmatched to any gene: 14. From germline, CDR1 is SQVTM and CDR2 ANQGSEA. This CDR3 comprises 16 residues. The CDR3 loop is CSVEDHRKAGGRGYTF. The CDR3 region has the DNA TGCAGCGTTGAAGATCACAGGAAAGCAGGGGGTCGTGGCTACACCTTC. Variable domain in full (rest from reference TRBV29-1 and TRBJ1-2): SAVISQKPSRDICQRGTSLTIQCQVDSQVTMMFWYRQQPGQSLTLIATANQGSEATYESGFVIDKFPISRPNLTFSTLTVSNMSPEDSSIYLCSVEDHRKAGGRGYTFGSGTRLTVV.

This clonotype was seen a single time. The V and J genes are TRBV24-1 and TRBJ2-1; 9 bases fit TRBD1. Trimming at V came to 4 bases and at J to 6 bases, leaving 6 bases not matched to a gene. Germline V gives CDR1 KGHDR, CDR2 SFDVKD. This CDR3 has 15 amino acids. The DNA for the CDR3 is TGTGCCACCAGTGACCGACAGGGGGGACCCAATGAGCAGTTCTTC. This codes for CATSDRQGGPNEQFF.

The chain couples TRBV20-1 to TRBJ2-1; D is undetermined. The CDR3 extends over 14 amino acids. The ends were cut back, 0 bases at V and 10 bases at J, with 16 bases in the middle. CDR1 DFQATT and CDR2 SNEGSKA come from the germline V gene (reference sequence). The CDR3 DNA reads as TGCAGTGCTAGAGACAACCCCAGCGCCCGAGAGCAGTTCTTC. Its translation: CSARDNPSAREQFF.

This chain links TRBV7-9 with TRBJ1-1; D is undetermined. The CDR3 sequence is 16 residues long. The ends were cut back, 4 bases at V and 0 bases at J, with 15 bases in the middle. Germline loops: CDR1 SEHNR, CDR2 FQNEAQ (reference sequence). CDR3 amino acids: CASSSLSIIMNTEAFF. CDR3 bases: TGTGCCAGCAGCTCGCTCAGCATCATCATGAACACTGAAGCTTTCTTT.

This clonotype occurred a few times. This chain links TRBV20-1 with TRBJ2-3; D may be TRBD2 (7 bases). Germline assignment: CDR1 DFQATT and CDR2 SNEGSKA (reference sequence). This CDR3 is built from 14 residues. The V end was cut by 1 base, the J end by 2 bases, with 10 bases between. The CDR3 nucleotides are TGCAGTGCTAGAGGAGGGGGGGACACAGATACGCAGTATTTT. It translates to CSARGGGDTDTQYF.